These 10 T cell receptor beta chains originate from one sample sequenced in a study of T cells in Graves' hyperthyroidism and ophthalmopathy. It was RNA transcripts that yielded the amplified TCR beta CDR3 regions. The HTBI primer set was used in a first-round RT-PCR of the TCR CDR3. From the multiplex PCR reads, TCRdb called clonotypes with MiXCR, one entry per CDR3 protein. In the table there are about 360,000 distinct CDR3 sequences, less than 15% of which are singletons. Sequencing was carried out using blood. The receptors derive from a woman in her late teens or twenties with Graves' hyperthyroidism.

In this sample, this clonotype turned up many times. J is TRBJ2-3 and V is TRBV27; no clear D gene. The V end was cut by 2 bases, the J end by 0 bases, with 9 bases between. The CDR3 extends over 15 amino acids. Germline V gene sequence: CDR1 MNHEY, CDR2 SMNVEV (reference sequence). The chain's CDR3 is CASSLGPDSTDTQYF. The CDR3, as DNA: TGTGCCAGCAGTTTAGGTCCAGATAGCACAGATACGCAGTATTTT.

This clonotype has a handful of counts. The chain links TRBV25-1 to TRBJ1-1; D might be TRBD1 (6 bases). CDR3 length equals 15 residues. V lost 8 bases and J 2 bases, leaving 18 bases between the germline ends. Germline values: CDR1 MGHDK, CDR2 SYGVNS. CDR3 in DNA: TGTGCCAGCTCGATTACAGGGACCTTTAACACTGAAGCTTTCTTT. Residues: CASSITGTFNTEAFF.

This clonotype occurred many times. The rearrangement joins TRBV5-1 to TRBJ1-2; 7 bases agree with TRBD1. The germline V gene encodes CDR1 SGHRS and CDR2 YFSETQ. J was trimmed by 4 bases and V by 4 bases; bases with no gene match: 10. CDR3 size: 15 residues. The CDR3 region is CASSPIPTGVYGYTF. As DNA, the CDR3 is TGCGCCAGCAGCCCCATACCCACAGGGGTCTATGGCTACACCTTC.

This clonotype was observed many times. The chain combines TRBV12-3 or TRBV12-4 with TRBJ2-5; weak D call: TRBD2 (6 bases). The V and J ends lost 6 bases and 3 bases respectively, with 14 bases between them. This CDR3 contains 14 residues. The DNA for the CDR3 is TGTGCCAGCAGACGCCGGGACTCTAAAGAGACCCAGTACTTC. This codes for CASRRRDSKETQYF.

This clonotype was counted many times. V usage is TRBV20-1 and J usage is TRBJ2-7, with D hard to call. The V end lost 6 bases, the J end lost 1 base, and 19 bases lay between the germline ends. CDR3 length: 15 amino acids. The germline CDR1 and CDR2 sequences are DFQATT and SNEGSKA (reference sequence). CDR3 in DNA: TGCAGTGCCCGCGCTGAGAGGCCTTTTTCCTACGAGCAGTACTTC. Translating it yields CSARAERPFSYEQYF.

With regard to this clonotype: A single base separates this from a much larger clone, so it may be a read error. V gene TRBV6-1 combines with J gene TRBJ1-3; D remains ambiguous. V shed 10 bases and J shed 2 bases, with 15 bases lying between them. Germline assignment: CDR1 MNHNS and CDR2 SASEGT. The CDR3 length is 14 residues. The CDR3 nucleotides read TGTGCCAACAGCGAACCGGGCGCTGGAAACACCATATATTTT. Its translation is CANSEPGAGNTIYF.

The rearrangement links TRBV19 to TRBJ1-2; possible D gene TRBD1, 5 bases. The CDR3 consists of 15 residues. Trimming shortened V by 10 bases and J by 5 bases, and 23 bases separated the two germline ends. In germline, CDR1 is LNHDA, CDR2 SQIVND (reference sequence). CDR3 loop: CATRPGNARLYGYTF. The CDR3 coding sequence is TGTGCCACGAGGCCAGGGAATGCGCGCTTATATGGCTACACCTTC.

This clonotype was detected ten times or more. The chain joins TRBV12-3 or TRBV12-4 to TRBJ1-4; no firm D call. The V end was cut by 7 bases, the J end by 8 bases, with 17 bases between. The CDR3 totals 14 residues. The CDR3 spells CASNPNGDGEKLFF. The CDR3 coding sequence is TGTGCCAGCAATCCCAACGGGGATGGGGAAAAACTGTTTTTT.

This clonotype has ten or more counts. The chain uses TRBV5-1 and TRBJ2-7, with TRBD1 matching 8 bases. V gave up 4 bases and J gave up 5 bases; unmatched junction bases: 8. Germline lookup yields CDR1 SGHRS and CDR2 YFSETQ. The CDR3 consists of 14 residues. This CDR3 reads CASSTGQGSHEQYF. CDR3 DNA sequence: TGCGCCAGCAGCACCGGACAGGGTTCCCACGAGCAGTACTTC.

The rearrangement uses TRBV19 and TRBJ2-1, with D uncertain. This CDR3 spans 13 amino acids. Looked up from germline, CDR1 is LNHDA and CDR2 is SQIVND (reference sequence). V shed 3 bases and J shed 5 bases, with 8 bases lying between them. As DNA, the CDR3 is TGTGCCAGTAGTATTATGGATAACAATGAGCAGTTCTTC. It encodes CASSIMDNNEQFF. The entire variable domain, with the rest obtained from reference TRBV19 and TRBJ2-1, is as follows: DGGITQSPKYLFRKEGQNVTLSCEQNLNHDAMYWYRQDPGQGLRLIYYSQIVNDFQKGDIAEGYSVSREKKESFPLTVTSAQKNPTAFYLCASSIMDNNEQFFGPGTRLTVL.